This TCR beta chain was recorded in a study of early T cells in non-severe SARS-CoV-2 infection. Turning to the study itself: With bulk RNA from unsorted whole blood as input, sequencing yielded unpaired chains. General study results and limits: The VDJdb matching leaned toward anti-spike CD8 responses and overlooked private and CD4 specificities.

This clonotype was counted a few times. Its cognate antigen is unknown. Individual cDNA molecules were tagged with unique molecular identifiers, the study reported. TCRdb reprocessed the 5' RACE reads with MiXCR, giving one entry per CDR3 protein. Counted here are under 85,000 distinct CDR3 sequences, 9.5% to 12% occurring once; the ten biggest clones make up 5% to 7%. The V and J ends lost 4 bases and 2 bases respectively, with 7 bases between them. Germline CDR1 is SGHAT and CDR2 is FQNNGV. The CDR3 has 13 residues. The sequence was obtained from an adult who was a healthcare worker with PCR-confirmed SARS-CoV-2 infection or an uninfected control (not recorded which). This sequence joins TRBV11-2 and TRBJ2-3, with no clear D. This material consisted of whole blood, taken at baseline. CDR3 sequence: CASSSRFTDTQYF. In nucleotides, the CDR3 is TGTGCCAGCAGCTCCCGATTCACAGATACGCAGTATTTT.